The clone carrying this T cell receptor (beta chain) was detected a few times. Per the germline V gene, CDR1 is SGHTA and CDR2 is FQGNSA. The CDR3 covers 14 residues. V gave up 1 base and J gave up 13 bases, with 17 bases separating them. The sample is drawn from a study of immune characterization of retroperitoneal liposarcoma. From the PCR reads, TCRdb called clonotypes with MiXCR, one entry per CDR3 protein. The top ten clones hold approximately 8.3% of a sample with about 9,600 distinct CDR3 sequences, about 29% of them seen once. Sequencing was carried out using tumor tissue. V is TRBV7-2 and J is TRBJ2-1; D may be TRBD1 (6 bases). The source of this sequence is a male donor with retroperitoneal liposarcoma. CDR3 sequence: CASSLDSGVETQFF. For the CDR3, the DNA is TGTGCCAGCAGCTTAGATTCAGGGGTAGAGACCCAGTTCTTC. The full variable domain, completed using reference TRBV7-2 and TRBJ2-1, is GAGVSQSPSNKVTEKGKDVELRCDPISGHTALYWYRQSLGQGLEFLIYFQGNSAPDKSGLPSDRFSAERTGGSVSTLTIQRTQQEDSAVYLCASSLDSGVETQFFGPGTRLTVL.